The text below deals with one T cell receptor beta chain. Antigen specificity is unknown. The CDR3 has 14 amino acids. V lost 7 bases, J lost 0 bases, and 12 bases lay in between. CDR1 and CDR2 from the germline V gene are SEHNR and FQNEAQ (reference sequence). This entry is derived from a study of shared clonotypes between healthy human individuals. Study-wide results and caveats: The genetic and exposure-history diversity represented was limited by few donors.

Caucasian adults living in Nashville, Tennessee, provided all samples. Researchers partitioned CD4+ cells into CD45RA+ naive and CD45RA-negative memory subsets. Measured with immunoSEQ multiplex PCR; TCRdb has only the in-frame clones, and not every one. Seen here are over a million clones, around 78% observed once, and the top ten hold 0.6% to 0.75%. Sequenced sample: memory CD4+ T cells from PBMCs. This sample's subset: CD45RA-negative fraction. The gene calls are TRBV7-9 and TRBJ1-1; no clear D. This TCR came from a man between 18 and 35 years old in good health. Some clones in this sample may be carry-over from other donors' samples. The CDR3 DNA reads TGTGCCAGCACCCCTAGGGAGGTGAACACTGAAGCTTTCTTT. Its protein product is CASTPREVNTEAFF.